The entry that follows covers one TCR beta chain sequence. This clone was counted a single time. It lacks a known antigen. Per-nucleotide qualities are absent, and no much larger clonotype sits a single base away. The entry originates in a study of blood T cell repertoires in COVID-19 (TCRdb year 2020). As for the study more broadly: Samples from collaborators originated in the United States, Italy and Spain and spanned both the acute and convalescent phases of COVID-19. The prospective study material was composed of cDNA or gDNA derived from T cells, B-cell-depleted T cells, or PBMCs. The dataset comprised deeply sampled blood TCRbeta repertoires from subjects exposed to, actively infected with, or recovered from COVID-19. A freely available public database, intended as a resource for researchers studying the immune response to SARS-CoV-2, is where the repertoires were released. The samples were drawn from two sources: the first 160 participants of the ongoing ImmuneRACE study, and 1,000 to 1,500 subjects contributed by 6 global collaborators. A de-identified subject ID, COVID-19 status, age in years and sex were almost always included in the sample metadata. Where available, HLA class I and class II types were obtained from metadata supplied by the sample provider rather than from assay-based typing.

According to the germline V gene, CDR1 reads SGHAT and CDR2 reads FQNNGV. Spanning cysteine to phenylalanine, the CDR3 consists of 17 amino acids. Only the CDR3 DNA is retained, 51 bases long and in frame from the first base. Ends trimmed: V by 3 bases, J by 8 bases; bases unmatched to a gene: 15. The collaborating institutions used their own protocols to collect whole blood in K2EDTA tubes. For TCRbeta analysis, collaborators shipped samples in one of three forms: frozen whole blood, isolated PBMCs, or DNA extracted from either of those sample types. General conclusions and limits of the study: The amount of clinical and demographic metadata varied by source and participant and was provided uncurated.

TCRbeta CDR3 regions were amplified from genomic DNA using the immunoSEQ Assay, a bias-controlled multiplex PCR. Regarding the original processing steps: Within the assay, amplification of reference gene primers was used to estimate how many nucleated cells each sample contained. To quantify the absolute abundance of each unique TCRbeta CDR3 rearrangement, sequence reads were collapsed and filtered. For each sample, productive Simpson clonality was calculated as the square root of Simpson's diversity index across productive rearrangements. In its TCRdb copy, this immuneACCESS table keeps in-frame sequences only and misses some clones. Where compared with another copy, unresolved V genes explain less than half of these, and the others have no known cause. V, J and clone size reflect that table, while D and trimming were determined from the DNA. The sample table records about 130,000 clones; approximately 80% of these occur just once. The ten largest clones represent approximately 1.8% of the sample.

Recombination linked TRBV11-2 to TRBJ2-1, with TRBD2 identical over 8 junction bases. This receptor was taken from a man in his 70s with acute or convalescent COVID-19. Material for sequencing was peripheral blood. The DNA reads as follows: TGTGCCAGCAGCTTCGGGCTGACACGCGGGGGGCTTGATGAGCAGTTCTTC. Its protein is CASSFGLTRGGLDEQFF.